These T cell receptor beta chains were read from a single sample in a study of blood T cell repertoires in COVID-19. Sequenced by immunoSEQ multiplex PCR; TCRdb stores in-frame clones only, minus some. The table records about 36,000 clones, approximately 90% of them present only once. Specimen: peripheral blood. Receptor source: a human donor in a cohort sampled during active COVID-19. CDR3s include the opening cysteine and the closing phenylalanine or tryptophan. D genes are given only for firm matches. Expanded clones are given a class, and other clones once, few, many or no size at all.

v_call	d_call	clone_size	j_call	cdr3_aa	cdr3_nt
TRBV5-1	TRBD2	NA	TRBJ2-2	CASRELASTGELFF	TGCGCCAGCAGAGAACTAGCGAGCACCGGGGAGCTGTTTTTT
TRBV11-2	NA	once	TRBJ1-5	CASSTGFNQPQHF	TGTGCCAGCAGTACAGGCTTCAATCAGCCCCAGCATTTT
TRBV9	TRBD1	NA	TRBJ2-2	CASRQGAGNTGELFF	TGTGCCAGTCGACAGGGGGCCGGTAACACCGGGGAGCTGTTTTTT
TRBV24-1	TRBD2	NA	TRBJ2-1	CATSDLYSTSGYNNEQFF	TGTGCCACCAGTGATCTCTACTCGACTAGCGGGTACAACAATGAGCAGTTCTTC
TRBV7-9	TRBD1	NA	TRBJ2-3	CASSSPGQGEADTQYF	TGTGCCAGCAGCTCACCGGGACAGGGGGAAGCAGATACGCAGTATTTT
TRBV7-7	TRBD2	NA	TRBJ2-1	CASSYGLAGGGNEQFF	TGTGCCAGCAGCTACGGACTAGCGGGAGGGGGCAATGAGCAGTTCTTC
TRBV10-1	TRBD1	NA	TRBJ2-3	CASTADGTGGIDTQYF	TGCGCCAGCACCGCGGATGGGACAGGGGGCATAGATACGCAGTATTTT
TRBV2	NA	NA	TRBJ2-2	CASSETRLTGELFF	TGTGCCAGCAGTGAAACTAGACTCACCGGGGAGCTGTTTTTT
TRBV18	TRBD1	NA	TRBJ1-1	CASSRTGYDTEAFF	TGTGCCAGCTCCCGGACAGGGTATGACACTGAAGCTTTCTTT
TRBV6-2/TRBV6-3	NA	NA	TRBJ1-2	CASSYSGRIYGYTF	TGTGCCAGCAGTTACTCGGGGCGGATATATGGCTACACCTTC
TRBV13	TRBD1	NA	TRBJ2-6	CASSFIRTGGATGANVLTF	TGTGCCAGCAGCTTCATTAGGACAGGGGGCGCCACCGGGGCCAACGTCCTGACTTTC
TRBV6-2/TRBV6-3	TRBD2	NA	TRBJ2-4	CASSYLSSGSGNIQYF	TGTGCCAGCAGTTACCTCTCTAGCGGGAGCGGAAACATTCAGTACTTC
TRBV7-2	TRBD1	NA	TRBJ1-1	CANPGQGTEAFF	TGTGCCAACCCGGGACAGGGGACTGAAGCTTTCTTT
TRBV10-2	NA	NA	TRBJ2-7	CASSESGASRHEQYF	TGCGCCAGCAGTGAGTCGGGGGCTAGCAGACACGAGCAGTACTTC
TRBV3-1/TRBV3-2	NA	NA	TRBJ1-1	CASGEGRGAFF	TGTGCCAGCGGAGAGGGCCGTGGAGCTTTCTTT
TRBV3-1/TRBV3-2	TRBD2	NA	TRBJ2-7	CASTFRGSGSYEQYF	TGTGCCAGCACCTTTCGCGGTAGCGGGAGCTACGAGCAGTACTTC
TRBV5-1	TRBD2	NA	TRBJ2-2	CASSLAGGSTGELFF	TGCGCCAGCAGCTTGGCCGGGGGGAGCACCGGGGAGCTGTTTTTT
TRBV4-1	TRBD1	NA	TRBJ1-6	CASSQPTLGQGKKGLHF	TGCGCCAGCAGCCAACCGACCCTGGGACAGGGAAAGAAGGGACTCCACTTT
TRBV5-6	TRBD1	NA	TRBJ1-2	CASSLGGTGFDYGYTF	TGTGCCAGCAGCTTGGGAGGGACAGGGTTTGACTATGGCTACACCTTC
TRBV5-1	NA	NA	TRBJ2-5	CASSLGNTGNQETQYF	TGCGCCAGCAGCTTAGGCAACACGGGGAACCAAGAGACCCAGTACTTC
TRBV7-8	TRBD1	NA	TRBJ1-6	CASSSMDRTTHSPLHF	TGTGCCAGCAGCTCGATGGACAGGACCACCCATTCACCCCTCCACTTT
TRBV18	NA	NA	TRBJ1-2	CASSPEPDSLYGYTF	TGTGCCAGCTCACCAGAACCCGACAGCCTCTATGGCTACACCTTC
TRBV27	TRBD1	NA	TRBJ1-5	CASRFAPGTGGTGEGSNQPQHF	TGTGCCAGCAGGTTCGCCCCCGGGACAGGAGGAACCGGAGAGGGTAGCAATCAGCCCCAGCATTTT
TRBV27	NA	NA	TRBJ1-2	CASSQSGAGGGYTF	TGTGCCAGCAGTCAAAGCGGGGCCGGGGGTGGCTACACCTTC
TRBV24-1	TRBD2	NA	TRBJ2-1	CATSKPGLGDNEQFF	TGTGCCACCAGCAAGCCGGGACTAGGAGACAATGAGCAGTTCTTC
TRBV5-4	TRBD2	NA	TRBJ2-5	CASSRPGRGRAVETQYF	TGTGCCAGCAGCCGCCCTGGACGCGGGAGGGCCGTCGAGACCCAGTACTTC
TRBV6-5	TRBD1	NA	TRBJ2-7	CASSPGTDYEQYF	TGTGCCAGCAGCCCCGGGACAGACTACGAGCAGTACTTC
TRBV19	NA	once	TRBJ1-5	CASSSLSRGSNQPQHF	TGTGCCAGTAGTTCCCTGTCAAGGGGAAGCAATCAGCCCCAGCATTTT